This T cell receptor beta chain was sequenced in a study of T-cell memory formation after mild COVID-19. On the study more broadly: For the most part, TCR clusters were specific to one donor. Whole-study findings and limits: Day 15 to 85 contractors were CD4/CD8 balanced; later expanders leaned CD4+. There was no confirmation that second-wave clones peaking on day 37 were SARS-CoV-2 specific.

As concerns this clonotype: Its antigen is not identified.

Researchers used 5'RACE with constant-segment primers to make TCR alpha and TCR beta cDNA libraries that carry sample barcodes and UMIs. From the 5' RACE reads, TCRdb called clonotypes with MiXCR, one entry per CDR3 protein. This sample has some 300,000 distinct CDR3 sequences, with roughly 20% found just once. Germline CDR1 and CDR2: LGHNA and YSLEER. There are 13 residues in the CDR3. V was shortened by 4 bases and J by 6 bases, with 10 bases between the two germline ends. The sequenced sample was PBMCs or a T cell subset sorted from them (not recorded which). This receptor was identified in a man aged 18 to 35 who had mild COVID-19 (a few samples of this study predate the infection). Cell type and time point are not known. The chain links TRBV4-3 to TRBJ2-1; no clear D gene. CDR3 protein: CASSPAWGNEQFF. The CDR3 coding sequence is TGCGCCAGCAGCCCCGCATGGGGCAATGAGCAGTTCTTC.